Listed below are T cell receptor beta chains from one sample, sequenced in a study of T cells in Graves' hyperthyroidism and ophthalmopathy. TCRdb ran MiXCR on the multiplex PCR reads and lists one entry per CDR3 protein. The data show some 500,000 distinct CDR3 sequences, under 15% seen once. Sequenced: blood. The receptors stem from a woman aged 18 to 35 with Graves' hyperthyroidism. Both conserved end residues are part of each CDR3. A D gene is named only where the DNA matches it firmly. Clone size is stated in some rows and not others, as once, few, many or a class when expanded.

TRBV12-3/TRBV12-4	TRBJ2-3	-	many	TGTGCCAGCAGTTTGTCTCCGGATACGCAGTATTTT	CASSLSPDTQYF
TRBV27	TRBJ1-2	-	many	TGTGCCAGCAGCTCAGCGGGTGGCTACACCTTC	CASSSAGGYTF
TRBV3-1	TRBJ2-1	TRBD1	many	TGTGCCAGCAGCCTCCGACAGGGAACCTACAATGAGCAGTTCTTC	CASSLRQGTYNEQFF
TRBV30	TRBJ2-1	TRBD2	-	TGTGCCTGGAGTGTTTGGGGAACTAGCGGGAATATCGGGAATGAGCAGTTCTTC	CAWSVWGTSGNIGNEQFF
TRBV12-3/TRBV12-4	TRBJ1-5	TRBD1	many	TGTGCCAGCAGTGACAGAGACAGGGGCAATCAGCCCCAGCATTTT	CASSDRDRGNQPQHF
TRBV20-1	TRBJ1-5	-	many	TGCAGCGCTGGGACGGGGAATCAGCCCCAGCATTTT	CSAGTGNQPQHF
TRBV18	TRBJ2-3	TRBD1	many	TGTGCCAGCTCACCCCCCCGACAGGGGGCATCAGATACGCAGTATTTT	CASSPPRQGASDTQYF
TRBV3-1	TRBJ2-5	TRBD2	many	TGTGCCAGCAGCCAAGTGGCTAGCGGAGAGACCCAGTACTTC	CASSQVASGETQYF
TRBV29-1	TRBJ2-1	-	-	TGCAGCGTTGTTGAGGGGTCCCCCTACAATGAGCAGTTCTTC	CSVVEGSPYNEQFF
TRBV5-1	TRBJ1-1	TRBD1	many	TGCGCCAGCAGCTTGACAGGGGGCCCCCCTGAAGCTTTCTTT	CASSLTGGPPEAFF
TRBV24-1	TRBJ2-3	TRBD2	few	TGTGCCACCGGACGGGGAGGGGCGGACAACACAGATACGCAGTATTTT	CATGRGGADNTDTQYF
TRBV12-3/TRBV12-4	TRBJ2-1	TRBD2	many	TGTGCCAGCACCTTGACTAGCGGGAGCCCAATACGTGGCAATGAGCAGTTCTTC	CASTLTSGSPIRGNEQFF
TRBV20-1	TRBJ2-3	-	many	TGCAGTACGCTAAGTCCAGATACGCAGTATTTT	CSTLSPDTQYF
TRBV19	TRBJ2-5	-	many	TGTGCCAGTAGTATAGGTACCGGGAGTGAGACCCAGTACTTC	CASSIGTGSETQYF
TRBV14	TRBJ2-1	TRBD2	-	TGTGCCAGCAGCGCGCGGGGGGTACCGGCCAATGAGCAGTTCTTC	CASSARGVPANEQFF
TRBV7-2	TRBJ2-1	-	few	TGTGCCGGCGACCCTGGAGGTATCACTTCCTACAATGAGCAGTTCTTC	CAGDPGGITSYNEQFF
TRBV19	TRBJ2-2	-	few	TGTGCCAGTGGGGCCTTGAACACCGGGGAGCTGTTTTTT	CASGALNTGELFF
TRBV10-3	TRBJ1-1	-	many	TGTGCCATCAGTGCAATGATTGAGGGGACTGAAGCTTTCTTT	CAISAMIEGTEAFF
TRBV7-3	TRBJ2-2	-	-	TGTGCCAGCAGCTTACAAAAAGGGGCGGTACGCACCGGGGAGCTGTTTTTT	CASSLQKGAVRTGELFF
TRBV5-1	TRBJ2-1	-	many	TGCGCCAGCAGCTTGGCGGGGCCGAATGTCGGGCACAATGAGCAGTTCTTC	CASSLAGPNVGHNEQFF
TRBV30	TRBJ2-5	-	many	TGTGCCTGGAGGTTCAGGGTCGGAGAGACCCAGTACTTC	CAWRFRVGETQYF
TRBV11-2	TRBJ1-3	-	few	TGTGCCACTGGGACGGGAGACTTCTCTGGAAACACCATATATTTT	CATGTGDFSGNTIYF
TRBV6-5	TRBJ2-3	TRBD2	-	TGTGCCAGCAGTTACAGCGGGAGCGCCTTGCCTAGCACAGATACGCAGTATTTT	CASSYSGSALPSTDTQYF
TRBV11-1	TRBJ2-7	TRBD1	many	TGTGCCAGCAGCCGGGACAGGGTGGGCGAGCAGTACTTC	CASSRDRVGEQYF
TRBV20-1	TRBJ1-4	-	few	TGCAGTGCTTCAGGGCGTGGGAGTGAAAAACTGTTTTTT	CSASGRGSEKLFF
TRBV6-1	TRBJ2-3	-	few	TGTGCGGGAAGGCGGGGCCCTACCCATACGCAGTATTTT	CAGRRGPTHTQYF
TRBV5-1	TRBJ2-5	-	many	TGCGCCAGCAGCTTGTCTTTCCAAGAGACCCAGTACTTC	CASSLSFQETQYF
TRBV2	TRBJ2-2	TRBD2	-	TGTGCCAGCAGTTCACTAGCGGGAAACACCGGGGAGCTGTTTTTT	CASSSLAGNTGELFF
TRBV14	TRBJ1-2	-	-	TGTGCCAGCAGCCAATACGAAACAGTAGACTATGGCTACACCTTC	CASSQYETVDYGYTF
TRBV6-1	TRBJ1-1	-	many	TGTGCCAGCAGTGGTGCACTGGGAGGGGTGGACACTGAAGCTTTCTTT	CASSGALGGVDTEAFF
TRBV5-1	TRBJ1-1	-	-	TGCGCCAGCAGCTTGGCTTGGACAGCCGGGAACACTGAAGCTTTCTTT	CASSLAWTAGNTEAFF
TRBV10-3	TRBJ2-3	TRBD2	many	TGTGCCATCAGTGACGGGACTAGCGCAACAGATACGCAGTATTTT	CAISDGTSATDTQYF
TRBV12-5	TRBJ1-2	-	many	TGTGCTAGTGGTTTGCCCATATTGTCCGGCAGCCAATATGGCTACACCTTC	CASGLPILSGSQYGYTF
TRBV5-1	TRBJ2-3	-	few	TGCGCCAGCAGCTTGGACTTGTCTAGCACAGATACGCAGTATTTT	CASSLDLSSTDTQYF
TRBV10-3	TRBJ2-1	TRBD2	-	TGTGCCATCAACACGGGACTAGCGGGAGATGCCAGTGAGCAGTTCTTC	CAINTGLAGDASEQFF
TRBV19	TRBJ1-6	-	many	TGTGCCAGTAGGCTGGACAGCCTATTTCATAATTCACCCCTCCACTTT	CASRLDSLFHNSPLHF
TRBV27	TRBJ2-3	TRBD2	many	TGTGCCAGCAGTATATACAATGGACTAGCTGATGATACGCAGTATTTT	CASSIYNGLADDTQYF
TRBV12-5	TRBJ2-5	-	many	TGTGCTAGTGGTTTGGCCCCCAAGAGTGGCAAACCTCAAGAGACCCAGTACTTC	CASGLAPKSGKPQETQYF
TRBV20-1	TRBJ1-5	-	-	TGCAGTGCTAGGAGGGGAACTGTCTCCCCTAGCAATCAGCCCCAGCATTTT	CSARRGTVSPSNQPQHF
TRBV12-3/TRBV12-4	TRBJ1-6	TRBD1	many	TGTGCCAGCAGTCCCGCGGACAGGGATAATTCACCCCTCCACTTT	CASSPADRDNSPLHF